What follows are 23 T cell receptor beta chains derived from one specimen sequenced in a study of Graves' ophthalmopathy and Graves' hyperthyroidism. The authors amplified TCR beta CDR3 regions, and they did so from RNA transcripts for repertoire sequencing. HTBI primers served in a first-round RT-PCR, which a second-round multiplex PCR followed. TCRdb reprocessed the multiplex PCR reads via MiXCR and lists one record per CDR3 protein. The sample holds a few hundred thousand distinct CDR3 sequences, 39% seen once. The specimen was peripheral blood or thyroid tissue (not recorded which). The receptors shown here come from an adult man with Graves' hyperthyroidism.

This clonotype has a count of ten or more. The gene calls are TRBV29-1 and TRBJ1-4; no clear D. CDR1 SQVTM and CDR2 ANQGSEA come from the germline V gene. This CDR3 contains 12 residues. V gave up 6 bases and J gave up 5 bases, with 10 bases separating them. CDR3 residues: CSVSPSNEKLFF. In DNA form, the CDR3 reads TGCAGCGTCAGTCCCTCGAATGAAAAACTGTTTTTT.

This clonotype was counted at least ten times. The chain is built from TRBV6-5 and TRBJ1-5; D gene ambiguous. Germline values: CDR1 MNHEY, CDR2 SVGAGI. The V and J ends lost 0 bases and 7 bases respectively, with 7 bases between them. The CDR3 consists of 13 residues. The CDR3 spells CASSYSSGQPQHF. The CDR3 region has the DNA TGTGCCAGCAGTTACTCCTCCGGGCAGCCCCAGCATTTT.

This clonotype was recorded at least ten times. The chain recombines TRBV12-3 or TRBV12-4 with TRBJ2-2; 8 nucleotides line up with TRBD1. The CDR3 runs 16 residues. J was trimmed by 3 bases and V by 6 bases; bases with no gene match: 9. Written as DNA, the CDR3 is TGTGCCAGCAGCCCCATGGACAGGGTAGACACCGGGGAGCTGTTTTTT. Protein: CASSPMDRVDTGELFF.

The CDR3 reads CASSLGGEGSGANVLTF. CDR3 sequence (DNA): TGCGCCAGCAGCTTAGGTGGCGAGGGCTCTGGGGCCAACGTCCTGACTTTC. The genes are TRBV5-1 and TRBJ2-6, with TRBD2 as a possible D gene (5 bases). CDR1 and CDR2 from the germline V gene are SGHRS and YFSETQ. Trimming stripped 2 bases from V and 0 bases from J, with 12 bases between. The CDR3 extends over 17 amino acids. The variable domain in full, completed from reference TRBV5-1 and TRBJ2-6, reads KAGVTQTPRYLIKTRGQQVTLSCSPISGHRSVSWYQQTPGQGLQFLFEYFSETQRNKGNFPGRFSGRQFSNSRSEMNVSTLELGDSALYLCASSLGGEGSGANVLTFGAGSRLTVL.

A note on this clonotype: A clone one base away is much larger, so this may be a read error. The rearrangement uses TRBV5-1 and TRBJ2-5; maybe TRBD2 (5 bases). The germline CDR1 and CDR2 sequences are SGHRS and YFSETQ. The CDR3 totals 17 residues. V gave up 0 bases and J gave up 4 bases, with 19 bases separating them. Here the CDR3 reads CASSLAGSARWGETQYF. For the CDR3, the DNA is TGCGCCAGCAGCTTGGCAGGTAGCGCCCGATGGGGAGAGACCCAGTACTTC.

The sample holds many counts of this clonotype. The V and J genes are TRBV4-1 and TRBJ1-2; D possibly corresponds to TRBD1 (5 bases). The CDR3 spans 14 residues. With 3 bases removed from V and 2 bases from J, the gap between germline ends came to 10 bases. CDR1 is MGHRA, CDR2 YSYEKL, per germline. CDR3 region: CASSHLDKNYGYTF. The CDR3 DNA reads TGCGCCAGCAGCCACTTGGACAAGAACTATGGCTACACCTTC.

V is TRBV10-3 and J is TRBJ1-5; D not certain. V lost 3 bases, J lost 5 bases, and 17 bases lay in between. The CDR3 extends over 16 amino acids. CDR1 is ENHRY, CDR2 SYGVKD, per germline. The CDR3 reads CAISEAREAMDQPQHF. CDR3 nucleotide sequence: TGTGCCATCAGTGAAGCGCGGGAGGCGATGGATCAGCCCCAGCATTTT.

This clonotype was observed at least ten times. The chain employs TRBV25-1 and TRBJ1-1; a weak D match, TRBD1 (6 bases). The CDR3 is 15 amino acids. The germline V and J ends were trimmed by 1 base and 8 bases, with 17 bases remaining between them. Germline V gene lookup returns CDR1 MGHDK and CDR2 SYGVNS. The CDR3 DNA is TGTGCCAGCAGTGAATCGCGGGGGCCAGGCCCGGAAGCTTTCTTT. Its translation: CASSESRGPGPEAFF. The whole variable domain, remainder taken from reference TRBV25-1 and TRBJ1-1, is EADIYQTPRYLVIGTGKKITLECSQTMGHDKMYWYQQDPGMELHLIHYSYGVNSTEKGDLSSESTVSRIRTEHFPLTLESARPSHTSQYLCASSESRGPGPEAFFGQGTRLTVV.

This clonotype was recorded only once. Sequence at one end of the junction differs from germline and may be a read error. The chain combines TRBV7-9 with TRBJ1-4, with a weak D call TRBD1 (5 bases). The CDR3 is 14 amino acids. CDR1 and CDR2 (germline): SEHNR, FQNEAQ (reference sequence). The CDR3: CASSLGGVNEKLFF. As DNA, the CDR3 is TGTGCCAGCAGCTTAGGAGGGGTTAATGAAAAGCTGTTTTTT.

This clonotype has a handful of counts. V is TRBV20-1 and J is TRBJ2-3; tentative D call: TRBD1 (6 bases). Trimming took 6 bases from V and 1 from J, leaving 11 bases between them. Germline CDR1 reads DFQATT; CDR2 reads SNEGSKA (reference sequence). The CDR3 length is 13 residues. The CDR3 reads CSAQPGGTDTQYF. Written as DNA, the CDR3 is TGCAGTGCGCAGCCAGGGGGCACAGATACGCAGTATTTT.

This clonotype has only a few counts. This rearrangement joins TRBV5-4 to TRBJ1-5; D perhaps matches TRBD1 (5 bases). The CDR3 extends over 17 amino acids. Trimming shortened V by 0 bases and J by 0 bases, and 13 bases separated the two germline ends. Germline V gene lookup returns CDR1 SGHNT and CDR2 YYREEE (reference sequence). The CDR3 region has the DNA TGTGCCAGCAGCTTGGCCGACAGAAACTATAGCAATCAGCCCCAGCATTTT. It encodes CASSLADRNYSNQPQHF.

This sequence joins TRBV15 and TRBJ2-7, with TRBD1 identical over 8 bases. The CDR3 is 15 residues long. V gave up 5 bases and J gave up 4 bases; unmatched junction bases: 10. Per germline, CDR1 LNHNV and CDR2 YYDKDF (reference sequence). CDR3 nucleotides: TGTGCCACCAGCCAAGCCCCTGGACAGGGTTACGAGCAGTACTTC. This codes for CATSQAPGQGYEQYF.

In its sample, this clonotype was seen once. The chain combines TRBV29-1 with TRBJ1-5, with 7 bases matching TRBD1. Per germline, CDR1 SQVTM and CDR2 ANQGSEA. The CDR3 contains 14 residues. V dropped 3 bases and J dropped 6; count of bases not matched to a gene: 8. CDR3 sequence reads: CSVERDSGGQPQHF. In nucleotides, the CDR3 is TGCAGCGTTGAGCGGGACAGCGGCGGTCAGCCCCAGCATTTT.

The gene calls are TRBV5-1 and TRBJ2-7, with 7 bases that match TRBD1. The CDR3 runs to 15 residues. CDR1 and CDR2 (germline): SGHRS, YFSETQ. The V segment lost 7 bases and the J segment 0 bases; nucleotides outside the gene matches: 10. DNA for the CDR3: TGCGCCAGCTCACCCCGGGACAGTAGCTCCTACGAGCAGTACTTC. Encoded protein: CASSPRDSSSYEQYF.

Notes on this clonotype: Since a much larger clone is just one base distant, this may be a read error. The chain carries TRBV13 and TRBJ1-5; 8 nucleotides line up with TRBD1. CDR3 length: 15 residues. Trimming cost V 8 bases and J 0 bases; bases outside gene matches: 6. Germline CDR1 PRHDT, CDR2 FYEKMQ (reference sequence). The CDR3 nucleotides are TGTGCCAGCGAGACAGGGGCTAATAGCAATCAGCCCCAGCATTTT. It yields the protein CASETGANSNQPQHF.

The chain has TRBV19 and TRBJ2-7; tentatively, D is TRBD2 (6 bases). This CDR3 comprises 14 residues. Trimming shortened V by 3 bases and J by 5 bases, and 14 bases separated the two germline ends. Germline V CDR1 and CDR2: LNHDA, SQIVND (reference sequence). CDR3 loop: CASSMDGGPDEQYF. CDR3 sequence (DNA): TGTGCCAGTAGTATGGACGGGGGTCCGGACGAGCAGTACTTC.

This clonotype has only one observation. At one end, the junction sequence differs from germline, possibly due to a read error. The chain joins TRBV9 to TRBJ1-5; TRBD1 agrees at 7 bases. Germline CDR1 is SGDLS and CDR2 is YYNGEE. The CDR3 length is 14 residues. CDR3 in DNA: TGCGTCAGCAGCTTGGGACAGAGCAATCAGCCCCAGCATTTT. The encoded protein is CVSSLGQSNQPQHF.

V is TRBV7-6 and J is TRBJ2-7, with D perhaps being TRBD1 or TRBD2 (7 bases each). Germline V gene sequence: CDR1 SGHVS, CDR2 FNYEAQ. This CDR3 region has 16 residues. V was cut by 3 bases and J by 7 bases, with 22 bases left in between. The CDR3 region has the DNA TGTGCCAGCAGCTTGGGCAGGGGGGGTTCGAACAATGAGCAGTACTTC. Protein product: CASSLGRGGSNNEQYF. Variable domain in full (rest from reference TRBV7-6 and TRBJ2-7): GAGVSQSPRYKVTKRGQDVALRCDPISGHVSLYWYRQALGQGPEFLTYFNYEAQQDKSGLPNDRFSAERPEGSISTLTIQRTEQRDSAMYRCASSLGRGGSNNEQYFGPGTRLTVT.

This clonotype was picked up one time. The V gene is TRBV29-1, the J gene TRBJ1-2; TRBD1 might be the D (6 bases). The V gene's germline CDR1 is SQVTM and CDR2 ANQGSEA. This CDR3 comprises 11 residues. V lost 6 bases, J lost 8 bases, and 13 bases lay in between. In DNA, the CDR3 is TGCAGCGTAGTTCAGGGGAGCGGCTACACCTTC. The encoded protein is CSVVQGSGYTF.

The chain joins TRBV7-2 to TRBJ1-2; 10 positions match TRBD1. V lost 3 bases, J lost 8 bases, and 6 bases stayed unmatched. The CDR3 runs to 14 residues. Germline CDR1 SGHTA, CDR2 FQGNSA. CDR3 in amino acids: CASSFVTGGNGYTF. CDR3 nucleotides: TGTGCCAGCAGCTTTGTGACAGGGGGCAACGGCTACACCTTC.

This chain links TRBV7-9 with TRBJ2-7; D remains ambiguous. The CDR3 extends over 13 amino acids. Between the trimmed V and J ends, which lost 6 bases and 7 bases, there was a span of 16 bases. CDR1 SEHNR and CDR2 FQNEAQ come from the germline V gene (reference sequence). The CDR3 reads CASSYLPINEQYF. The CDR3, as DNA: TGTGCCAGCAGTTACTTGCCTATAAATGAGCAGTACTTC.

At least ten counts were recorded for this clonotype. The genes are TRBV29-1 and TRBJ2-6; D remains ambiguous. Deletions cut 7 bases from V and 4 bases from J, with 11 bases between. This CDR3 spans 13 amino acids. Germline V lookup: CDR1 SQVTM, CDR2 ANQGSEA. This CDR3 reads CSAELGGANVLTF. CDR3 nucleotides: TGCAGCGCCGAATTGGGGGGGGCCAACGTCCTGACTTTC. Full variable domain (outside the CDR3, taken from reference TRBV29-1 and TRBJ2-6): SAVISQKPSRDICQRGTSLTIQCQVDSQVTMMFWYRQQPGQSLTLIATANQGSEATYESGFVIDKFPISRPNLTFSTLTVSNMSPEDSSIYLCSAELGGANVLTFGAGSRLTVL.

This clonotype has only a few counts. The rearrangement uses TRBV20-1 and TRBJ2-5, with D uncertain. The V and J ends lost 2 bases and 5 bases respectively, with 6 bases between them. The CDR3 runs 11 residues. Germline lookup yields CDR1 DFQATT and CDR2 SNEGSKA (reference sequence). The CDR3 bases are TGCAGTGCTAGATACCGGGAGACCCAGTACTTC. It translates to CSARYRETQYF.